One and the same sample provided the 8 T cell receptor beta chains below, sequenced in a study of T-cell reconstitution after alpha-beta-depleted transplantation in children. Molecular barcoding with unique molecular identifiers was used for the TCRbeta library. TCRdb processed the PCR reads anew with MiXCR; each CDR3 protein has one entry. The sample has 610,000 or so distinct CDR3 sequences, 27% seen once. The sample in question was PBMCs, obtained before TCRalphabeta/CD19-depleted stem cell transplant. The origin of the receptors is a boy in the first two years of life with Wiskott-Aldrich syndrome, due to receive a stem cell transplant.

This clonotype was detected only a few times. This rearrangement joins TRBV3-1 to TRBJ2-3; 10 nucleotides agree with TRBD2. The ends lost 0 bases at V and 2 bases at J; junction bases unmatched: 11. CDR3 size: 19 residues. Germline V gene sequence: CDR1 LGHDT, CDR2 YNNKEL (reference sequence). CDR3 region: CASSQEHPSGRFFTDTQYF. CDR3 bases: TGTGCCAGCAGCCAAGAGCACCCTAGCGGGAGATTTTTCACAGATACGCAGTATTTT.

This clonotype came up a few times. This rearrangement joins TRBV28 to TRBJ2-3; 7 positions match TRBD2. This CDR3 spans 14 amino acids. V trimming: 3 bases; J trimming: 8 bases; junction bases outside the gene matches: 8. Germline V gives CDR1 MDHEN, CDR2 SYDVKM. CDR3 residues: CASSFEAGTTTQYF. The CDR3 coding sequence is TGTGCCAGCAGTTTCGAAGCGGGGACGACTACGCAGTATTTT. Full variable domain (rest looked up from reference TRBV28 and TRBJ2-3): DVKVTQSSRYLVKRTGEKVFLECVQDMDHENMFWYRQDPGLGLRLIYFSYDVKMKEKGDIPEGYSVSREKKERFSLILESASTNQTSMYLCASSFEAGTTTQYFGPGTRLTVL.

Comments on this clonotype: No DNA is shown, since the ends of the CDR3 on it are uncertain; the CDR3 is the one TCRdb lists. The chain employs TRBV29-1 and TRBJ2-7. The germline V gene has CDR1 SQVTM and CDR2 ANQGSEA. The CDR3 sequence runs 13 residues, both termini included. CDR3 protein: CSVFWQGSYEQYF.

This clonotype was detected a few times. The gene calls are TRBV5-1 and TRBJ2-5; D unclear. V was cut by 0 bases and J by 2 bases, with 8 bases left in between. Germline lookup yields CDR1 SGHRS and CDR2 YFSETQ. There are 14 residues in the CDR3. CDR3 DNA sequence: TGCGCCAGCAGCTTGGATTCGTGGCAAGAGACCCAGTACTTC. It codes for CASSLDSWQETQYF. Full variable domain (outside the CDR3, taken from reference TRBV5-1 and TRBJ2-5): KAGVTQTPRYLIKTRGQQVTLSCSPISGHRSVSWYQQTPGQGLQFLFEYFSETQRNKGNFPGRFSGRQFSNSRSEMNVSTLELGDSALYLCASSLDSWQETQYFGPGTRLLVL.

This clonotype appeared once. The chain couples TRBV5-1 to TRBJ2-2; D uncertain. This CDR3 has 15 amino acids. Trimming shortened V by 0 bases and J by 1 base, and 7 bases separated the two germline ends. CDR1 is SGHRS and CDR2 is YFSETQ in the germline V gene. This CDR3 reads CASSLAIGNTGELFF. The CDR3, as DNA: TGCGCCAGCAGCTTGGCCATAGGGAACACCGGGGAGCTGTTTTTT.

The rearrangement uses TRBV12-3 or TRBV12-4 and TRBJ2-3; D gene uncertain. V was cut by 7 bases and J by 2 bases, with 16 bases left in between. This CDR3 is built from 15 residues. CDR3 region: CASNSASRYTDTQYF. The DNA for the CDR3 is TGTGCCAGCAACTCAGCTAGTAGATACACAGATACGCAGTATTTT.

The chain joins TRBV10-3 to TRBJ2-7, with 11 bases matching TRBD2. The CDR3 is 14 amino acids. The germline V gene has CDR1 ENHRY and CDR2 SYGVKD. Trimming took 9 bases from V and 0 from J; bases not matched to a gene: 4. CDR3 sequence: CAMSGLADSYEQYF. CDR3 nucleotides: TGTGCCATGTCGGGACTAGCGGACTCCTACGAGCAGTACTTC.

The chain uses TRBV7-9 and TRBJ2-1, with TRBD2 identical over 8 bases. With V trimmed by 8 bases and J by 1 base, 7 bases remained unmatched. CDR1 and CDR2 (germline): SEHNR, FQNEAQ (reference sequence). The length of the CDR3 is 15 residues. CDR3 in DNA: TGTGCCAGCCATTGGGCTAGCGGGTCCTACAATGAGCAGTTCTTC. This gives the protein CASHWASGSYNEQFF.